The clone carrying this T cell receptor beta chain was found a few times. Antigen: not known. The time point denotes: pre-treatment sample, taken before nivolumab and TIL therapy. Pleural nodules or supraclavicular lymph nodes made up most of the excised metastases sampled. Sequencing used immunoSEQ v3. Only in-frame clones appear in the TCRdb table, and some are missing; sequencing was by immunoSEQ multiplex PCR. The sample contains 45,000 to 60,000 clones, less than 85% of which appear only once. CDR3 length equals 15 residues. V was clipped by 6 bases and J by 7 bases; unmatched bases: 8. CDR1 and CDR2 from the germline V gene are WNHNN and SYGVQD (reference sequence). The sample originates from a study of TIL therapy for anti-PD-1-resistant metastatic lung cancer. Across the study: Tumors had a median PD-L1 proportion score of approximately 5.5%. Tumors carried a median roughly 1.5 non-synonymous mutations per megabase.

Study-wide findings and caveats: TIL cultures after expansion showed higher clonality and lower diversity than baseline tumor (median approximately 6% vs 31%).

The sequenced sample was tumor tissue, obtained at baseline. The J gene is TRBJ1-6, the V gene TRBV10-1; 8 positions match TRBD1. This receptor was taken from a person aged 25 to 85 with non-small cell lung cancer. CDR3 protein: CASSRTGQYNSPLHF. CDR3 coding DNA: TGCGCCAGCAGCAGGACAGGGCAGTACAATTCACCCCTCCACTTT.